Following are 14 T cell receptor beta chains from one sample sequenced in a study of T cell responses to AZD1222 COVID-19 vaccine. Profiled with immunoSEQ multiplex PCR; TCRdb holds only in-frame clones, not every one. This table has 95,000 to 100,000 clones, roughly 90% appearing once. The specimen comprised peripheral blood, sampled on day 0 of AZD1222 vaccination. These receptors all stem from an adult in good health.

This clone was detected once. The rearrangement links TRBV3-1 (or the pseudogene TRBV3-2) to TRBJ1-1; 8 bases are a match to TRBD1. Germline V gene sequence: CDR1 LGHDT, CDR2 YNNKEL (reference sequence). The CDR3 sequence is 15 residues long. V lost 3 bases, J lost 1 base, and 4 bases stayed unmatched. CDR3 sequence reads: CASSHFDRGNTEAFF. The CDR3 DNA sequence: TGTGCCAGCAGCCATTTTGACAGGGGGAACACTGAAGCTTTCTTT.

The J gene is TRBJ1-1, the V gene TRBV6-1, with D possibly matching TRBD1 (5 bases). The V and J ends lost 4 bases and 2 bases respectively, with 17 bases between them. CDR1 MNHNS and CDR2 SASEGT come from the germline V gene. The CDR3 has 16 residues. CDR3 sequence: CASSGTVGRKNTEAFF. Here the CDR3 DNA reads TGTGCCAGCAGTGGAACCGTGGGACGGAAAAACACTGAAGCTTTCTTT.

The rearrangement joins TRBV4-2 to TRBJ2-1, with 10 bases that match TRBD2. CDR3 length equals 19 residues. The trim removed 0 bases at V and 0 bases at J, leaving 8 bases unmatched. From germline, CDR1 is LGHNA and CDR2 YNFKEQ. The CDR3 here is CASSQEFGTSASSYNEQFF. CDR3 nucleotide sequence: TGTGCCAGCAGCCAAGAATTTGGGACTAGCGCCAGCTCCTACAATGAGCAGTTCTTC.

This clone has a single count. The V and J genes are TRBV5-1 and TRBJ1-3; 10 nucleotides align to TRBD1. The V gene's germline CDR1 is SGHRS and CDR2 YFSETQ. The CDR3 is 15 amino acids. V shed 3 bases and J 3 bases; nucleotides not matched to a gene: 3. The CDR3 protein is CASSSRDRGGNTIYF. CDR3 in DNA: TGCGCCAGCAGCTCCCGGGACAGGGGTGGAAACACCATATATTTT.

CDR3 bases: TGTGCCAGCAGCGTTGATCGGCGACTTAGAACCGGGGAGCTGTTTTTT. It yields the protein CASSVDRRLRTGELFF. The chain couples TRBV7-9 to TRBJ2-2; D uncertain. V was pared by 5 bases and J by 5 bases, with 18 bases between. CDR1 and CDR2 from the germline V gene are SEHNR and FQNEAQ (reference sequence). The CDR3 is 16 residues long.

The CDR3, as DNA: TGTGCCAGCAGTGCGAGACTAGCGGGAGCGAATGAGCAGTTCTTC. This encodes CASSARLAGANEQFF. The gene calls are TRBV25-1 and TRBJ2-1; 12 nucleotides line up with TRBD2. This CDR3 region has 15 residues. The V and J ends lost 4 bases and 7 bases, in that order; junction bases with no gene match: 5. Germline V gene data show CDR1 as MGHDK and CDR2 as SYGVNS.

Only a few counts were recorded for this clone. The chain has TRBV27 and TRBJ1-4, with unresolved D. The germline V gene encodes CDR1 MNHEY and CDR2 SMNVEV (reference sequence). The ends were cut back, 8 bases at V and 0 bases at J, with 13 bases in the middle. The CDR3 has 15 residues. As DNA, the CDR3 is TGTGCCAGCGGTACGCTATTTGCAACTAATGAAAAACTGTTTTTT. This encodes CASGTLFATNEKLFF.

The gene calls are TRBV7-9 and TRBJ2-7, with D possibly being TRBD1 or TRBD2 (5 bases each). This CDR3 has 15 residues. From germline, CDR1 is SEHNR and CDR2 FQNEAQ (reference sequence). The V end was cut by 4 bases, the J end by 4 bases, with 17 bases between. DNA for the CDR3: TGTGCCAGCAGCTCGCAAACCGGGACGCTTTACGAGCAGTACTTC. Its translation: CASSSQTGTLYEQYF.

This clone was seen only once. The rearrangement joins TRBV12-3 or TRBV12-4 to TRBJ1-1, with TRBD1 as a possible D gene (6 bases). The CDR3 loop spans 13 amino acids. Trimming took off 2 bases at V and 5 bases at J, with 9 bases between the two ends. In DNA, the CDR3 is TGTGCCAGCAGTTTAAAAGGGGGGACTGAAGCTTTCTTT. Translation: CASSLKGGTEAFF.

A single count supports this clone. The chain is built from TRBV19 and TRBJ1-2; no reliable D call. Trimming left V 7 bases short and J 4 bases short, with 19 bases between. This CDR3 spans 15 amino acids. Per germline, CDR1 LNHDA and CDR2 SQIVND (reference sequence). Here the CDR3 DNA reads TGTGCCAGTACCGTCAAGGGCAAGGAAGGCTATGGCTACACCTTC. This translates into CASTVKGKEGYGYTF.

V gene TRBV7-9 combines with J gene TRBJ1-5; possibly TRBD1 for D (6 bases). Germline V gene sequence: CDR1 SEHNR, CDR2 FQNEAQ (reference sequence). The CDR3 is made up of 13 amino acids. V gave up 5 bases and J gave up 5 bases, with 10 bases separating them. CDR3 bases: TGTGCCAGCAGCATACAGGGCGATCAGCCCCAGCATTTT. This translates into CASSIQGDQPQHF.

The rearrangement uses TRBV19 and TRBJ2-1; TRBD2 matches at 8 bases. The germline V gene has CDR1 LNHDA and CDR2 SQIVND (reference sequence). V lost 0 bases to trimming and J lost 3 bases; unmatched junction nucleotides: 7. This CDR3 region has 17 residues. This CDR3 is CASSIDVASGFYNEQFF. The CDR3 DNA sequence: TGTGCCAGTAGTATAGATGTGGCTAGCGGGTTCTACAATGAGCAGTTCTTC.

The chain employs TRBV21-1 and TRBJ1-4; the D call TRBD1 from the table was never checked on the DNA. TRBV21-1 is designated a pseudogene. This CDR3 region has 16 residues. CDR3 sequence: CASSSPLTGDGEKLFF. DNA of the CDR3: TGTGCCAGCAGCAGCCCTTTGACAGGGGATGGGGAAAAACTGTTTTTT.

The V gene is TRBV15, the J gene TRBJ2-5; the D is unclear. CDR1 and CDR2 from the germline V gene are LNHNV and YYDKDF (reference sequence). The CDR3 covers 13 residues. Trimming cost V 0 bases and J 4 bases, with 6 bases left between them. The CDR3 region has the DNA TGTGCCACCAGCAGAGAGTTTATAGAGACCCAGTACTTC. Its protein product is CATSREFIETQYF.